This TCR beta chain is from a study of cytomegalovirus exposure and HLA in healthy donors. For the study at large: Within the Caucasian-associated ancestry cluster were roughly 79% of the approximately 400 genotyped donors.

Despite likely unrecorded immune exposures, the donors were nominally healthy at the time of sampling. Primers for the PCR totalled 60 Vbeta and 13 Jbeta. Clones were sequenced by immunoSEQ multiplex PCR, and TCRdb holds only the in-frame ones, with some missing. Of under 70,000 clones in the sample, approximately 90% were seen once. The CDR3 sequence is 15 residues long. Germline V gives CDR1 LNHDA, CDR2 SQIVND (reference sequence). This chain uses TRBV19 with TRBJ2-5, with 7 nucleotides matching TRBD1. The assigned J gene may be wrong: the sequence end matches TRBJ2-7 better. The specimen sequenced was PBMCs. This clonotype originated in a woman aged 25 to 39 in good health and CMV-seronegative. For the CDR3, the DNA is TGTGCCAGTAGTAGAGGACAGGCCTCCTCCTACGAGCAGTACTTC. This codes for CASSRGQASSYEQYF.